This T cell receptor beta chain was sequenced in a study of cytomegalovirus exposure and HLA in healthy donors. Trimming at V came to 5 bases and at J to 2 bases, leaving 8 bases not matched to a gene. The CDR3 has 15 amino acids. The germline V gene encodes CDR1 SGHAT and CDR2 FQNNGV. 60 Vbeta and 13 Jbeta primers were used in PCR. Authors' processing steps: An analysis performed later counted roughly 79 million unique TCR beta chains (approximately 10 million of them shared). Data came from immunoSEQ multiplex PCR; TCRdb stores just in-frame clones and leaves some out. V and J calls and clone size are given by that table; D and trimming were obtained from the DNA. The sample contains about 93,000 clones, around four fifths of which appear only once.

This receptor was identified in a boy aged 10-17 years in good health and CMV-seronegative. Sequencing used PBMCs. The chain recombines TRBV11-2 with TRBJ1-1; TRBD1 matches at 7 bases. Written as DNA, the CDR3 is TGTGCCAGCAGCGCTAGAGGGACAGTCAACACTGAAGCTTTCTTT. Its protein is CASSARGTVNTEAFF.